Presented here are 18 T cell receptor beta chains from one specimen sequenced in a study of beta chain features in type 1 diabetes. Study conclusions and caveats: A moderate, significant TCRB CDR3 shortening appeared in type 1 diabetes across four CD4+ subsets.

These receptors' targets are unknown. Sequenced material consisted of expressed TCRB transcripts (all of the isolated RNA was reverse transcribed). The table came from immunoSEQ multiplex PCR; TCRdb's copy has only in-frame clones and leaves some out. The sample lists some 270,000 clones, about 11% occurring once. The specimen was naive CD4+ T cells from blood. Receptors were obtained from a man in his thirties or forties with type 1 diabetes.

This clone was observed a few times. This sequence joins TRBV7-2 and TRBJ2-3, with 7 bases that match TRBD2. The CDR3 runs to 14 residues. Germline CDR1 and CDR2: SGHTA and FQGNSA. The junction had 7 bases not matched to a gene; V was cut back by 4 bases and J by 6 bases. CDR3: CASSSRLAADTQYF. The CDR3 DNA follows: TGTGCCAGCAGCTCACGACTAGCAGCCGATACGCAGTATTTT.

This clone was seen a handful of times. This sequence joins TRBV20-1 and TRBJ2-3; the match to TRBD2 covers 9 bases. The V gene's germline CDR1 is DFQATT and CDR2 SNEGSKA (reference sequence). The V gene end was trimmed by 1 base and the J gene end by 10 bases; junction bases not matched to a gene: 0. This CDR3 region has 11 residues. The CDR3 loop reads CSARVAGAQYF. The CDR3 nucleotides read TGCAGTGCTAGAGTAGCGGGGGCGCAGTATTTT.

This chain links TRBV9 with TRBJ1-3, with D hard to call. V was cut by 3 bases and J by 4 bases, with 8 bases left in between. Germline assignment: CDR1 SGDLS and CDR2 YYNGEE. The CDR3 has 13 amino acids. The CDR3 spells CASSELSGNTIYF. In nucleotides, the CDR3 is TGTGCCAGCAGCGAGCTGAGCGGAAACACCATATATTTT.

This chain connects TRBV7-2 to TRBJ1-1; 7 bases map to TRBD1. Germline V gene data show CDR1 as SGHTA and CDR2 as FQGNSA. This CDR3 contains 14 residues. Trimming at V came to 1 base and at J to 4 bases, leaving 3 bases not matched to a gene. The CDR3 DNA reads TGTGCCAGCAGCTTAGAACAGGGGCCCACTGAAGCTTTCTTT. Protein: CASSLEQGPTEAFF.

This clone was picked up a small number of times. In DNA form, the CDR3 reads TGTGCCAGTGGCCCACAGGGAGGGGAGCAGTACTTC. It yields the protein CASGPQGGEQYF. The V gene is TRBV19, the J gene TRBJ2-7; a weak D match, TRBD2 (7 bases). CDR1 and CDR2 (germline): LNHDA, SQIVND (reference sequence). V lost 8 bases and J 7 bases, leaving 15 bases between the germline ends. The length of the CDR3 is 12 residues.

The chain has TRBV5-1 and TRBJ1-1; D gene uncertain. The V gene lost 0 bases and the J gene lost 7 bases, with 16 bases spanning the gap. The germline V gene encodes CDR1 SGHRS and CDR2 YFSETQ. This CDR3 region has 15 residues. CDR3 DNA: TGCGCCAGCAGCTTGGTCCCGGGCCGGGGAGGTGAAGCTTTCTTT. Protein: CASSLVPGRGGEAFF.

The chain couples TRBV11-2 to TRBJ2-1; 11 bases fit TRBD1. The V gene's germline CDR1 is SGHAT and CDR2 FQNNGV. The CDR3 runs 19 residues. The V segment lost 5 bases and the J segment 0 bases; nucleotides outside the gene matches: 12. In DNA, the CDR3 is TGTGCCAGCAGCAGCCCCGGGACAGGGGGACAGAGCTCCTACAATGAGCAGTTCTTC. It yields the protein CASSSPGTGGQSSYNEQFF.

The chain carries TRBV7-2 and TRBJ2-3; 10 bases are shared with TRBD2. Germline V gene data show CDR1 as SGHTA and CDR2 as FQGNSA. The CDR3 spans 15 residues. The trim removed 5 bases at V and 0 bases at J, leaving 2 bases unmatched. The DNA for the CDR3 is TGTGCCAGCAGCAAACTAGCGGGGAGCACAGATACGCAGTATTTT. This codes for CASSKLAGSTDTQYF.

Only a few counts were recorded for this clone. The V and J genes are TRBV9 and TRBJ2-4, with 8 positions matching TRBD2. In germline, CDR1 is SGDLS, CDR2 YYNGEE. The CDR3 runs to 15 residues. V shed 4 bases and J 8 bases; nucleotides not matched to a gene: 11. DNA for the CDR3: TGTGCCAGCAGCCCCCTCGGGGGGGACTTTGACATTCAGTACTTC. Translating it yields CASSPLGGDFDIQYF. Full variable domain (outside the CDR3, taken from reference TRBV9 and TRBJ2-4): DSGVTQTPKHLITATGQRVTLRCSPRSGDLSVYWYQQSLDQGLQFLIQYYNGEERAKGNILERFSAQQFPDLHSELNLSSLELGDSALYFCASSPLGGDFDIQYFGAGTRLSVL.

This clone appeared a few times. The CDR3 DNA follows: TGTGCCAGCAGCCGCGAAAGGGGTCCTTACAATGAGCAGTTCTTC. Residues: CASSRERGPYNEQFF. V and J are TRBV7-3 and TRBJ2-1; D possibly corresponds to TRBD1 (5 bases). The CDR3 loop spans 15 amino acids. V lost 5 bases and J lost 4, with 15 bases in between. Germline CDR1 SGHTA, CDR2 FQGTGA.

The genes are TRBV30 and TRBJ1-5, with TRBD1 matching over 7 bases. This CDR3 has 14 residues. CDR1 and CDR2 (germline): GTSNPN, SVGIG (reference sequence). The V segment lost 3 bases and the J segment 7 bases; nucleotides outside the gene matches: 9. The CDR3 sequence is CAWSRAGGGQPQHF. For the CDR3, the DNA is TGTGCCTGGAGCAGAGCAGGGGGAGGACAGCCCCAGCATTTT.

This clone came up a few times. The CDR3 DNA is TGTGCCAGCAGTCCGACATACAATGAGCAGTTCTTC. Protein: CASSPTYNEQFF. The chain joins TRBV27 to TRBJ2-1; D uncertain. This CDR3 has 12 amino acids. The V gene's germline CDR1 is MNHEY and CDR2 SMNVEV (reference sequence). V shed 5 bases and J shed 4 bases, with 6 bases lying between them.

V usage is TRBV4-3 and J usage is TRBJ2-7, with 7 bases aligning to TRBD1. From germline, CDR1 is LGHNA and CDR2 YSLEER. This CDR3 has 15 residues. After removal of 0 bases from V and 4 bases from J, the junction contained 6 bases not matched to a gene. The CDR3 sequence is CASSQDSAGGYEQYF. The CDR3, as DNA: TGCGCCAGCAGCCAAGATTCGGCAGGGGGATACGAGCAGTACTTC.

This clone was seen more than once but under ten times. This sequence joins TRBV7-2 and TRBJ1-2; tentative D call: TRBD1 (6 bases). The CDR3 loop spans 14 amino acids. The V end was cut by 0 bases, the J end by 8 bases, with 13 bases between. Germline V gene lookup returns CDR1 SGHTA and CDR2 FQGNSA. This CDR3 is CASSLAVGAVGYTF. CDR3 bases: TGTGCCAGCAGCTTAGCTGTGGGGGCGGTGGGCTACACCTTC.

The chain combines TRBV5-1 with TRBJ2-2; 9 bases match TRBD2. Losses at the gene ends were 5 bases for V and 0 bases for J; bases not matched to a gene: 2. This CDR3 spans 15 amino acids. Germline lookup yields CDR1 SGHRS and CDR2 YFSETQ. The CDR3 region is CASRRLAANTGELFF. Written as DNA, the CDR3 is TGCGCCAGCAGACGACTAGCGGCGAACACCGGGGAGCTGTTTTTT.

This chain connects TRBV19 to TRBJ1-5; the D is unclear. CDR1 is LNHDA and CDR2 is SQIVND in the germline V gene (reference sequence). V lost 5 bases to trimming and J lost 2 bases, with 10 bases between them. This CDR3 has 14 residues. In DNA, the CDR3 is TGTGCCAGTAGTTCCTTCGGGGGCAATCAGCCCCAGCATTTT. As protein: CASSSFGGNQPQHF.

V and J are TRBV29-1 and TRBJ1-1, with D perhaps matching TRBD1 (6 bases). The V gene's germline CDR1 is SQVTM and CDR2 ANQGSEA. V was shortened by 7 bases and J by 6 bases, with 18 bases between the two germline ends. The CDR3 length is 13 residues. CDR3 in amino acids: CSAGALIISEAFF. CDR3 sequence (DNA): TGCAGCGCAGGGGCCTTGATTATTTCTGAAGCTTTCTTT.

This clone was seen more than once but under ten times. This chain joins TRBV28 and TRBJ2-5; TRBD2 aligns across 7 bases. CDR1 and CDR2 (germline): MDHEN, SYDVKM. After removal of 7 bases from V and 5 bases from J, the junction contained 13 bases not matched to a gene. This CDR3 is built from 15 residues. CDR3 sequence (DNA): TGTGCCAGCACTTTGGGGGGGGACTACCGGGAGACCCAGTACTTC. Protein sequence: CASTLGGDYRETQYF.